The 21 T cell receptor beta chains given below trace back to one sample, sequenced in a study of vaccination and CD4 T cells after COVID-19. Described treatment: approximately nine-day PBMC culture with coronavirus spike peptide pools or control peptides (ViraFEST assay). For these receptors, no antigen is known. Sequenced with the Oncomine TCR Beta short-read assay was DNA taken from cultured CD4+ T cells. TCRdb re-called the PCR reads through MiXCR, storing one row per CDR3 protein. The table records 20,000 to 25,000 distinct CDR3 sequences, around a third of them present only once. Input material: cultured CD4+ T cells from blood. The receptors were gathered from a human donor with COVID-19.

This clonotype was counted only a few times. The rearrangement joins TRBV11-2 to TRBJ1-2, with D uncertain. Germline V gene sequence: CDR1 SGHAT, CDR2 FQNNGV. The length of the CDR3 is 12 residues. Trimming removed 5 bases from V and 1 base from J, with 5 bases in between. The CDR3: CASSGSNYGYTF. The CDR3 DNA reads as TGTGCCAGCAGCGGCAGTAACTATGGCTACACCTTC.

The J gene is TRBJ2-2, the V gene TRBV12-3 or TRBV12-4, with D unclear. V was clipped by 6 bases and J by 2 bases, with 13 bases between them. There are 15 residues in the CDR3. CDR3 bases: TGTGCCAGCAGCCCGACTTTAAGAAACACCGGGGAGCTGTTTTTT. Translated, it gives CASSPTLRNTGELFF.

V usage is TRBV4-1 and J usage is TRBJ1-3, with TRBD1 as a possible D gene (6 bases). The CDR3 has 15 residues. Germline values: CDR1 MGHRA, CDR2 YSYEKL. V was clipped by 1 base and J by 7 bases, with 14 bases between them. The CDR3 is CASSQVSRGSNTIYF. CDR3 sequence (DNA): TGCGCCAGCAGCCAAGTTTCGAGGGGGAGCAACACCATATATTTT.

This clonotype was found a few times. This chain connects TRBV12-3 or TRBV12-4 to TRBJ2-2; tentative D call: TRBD2 (6 bases). The V and J ends lost 2 bases and 7 bases respectively, with 8 bases between them. The CDR3 has 13 amino acids. The CDR3 region has the DNA TGTGCCAGCAGTTTAAAGGAGGGCGGGGAGCTGTTTTTT. Translated: CASSLKEGGELFF.

V and J are TRBV9 and TRBJ2-5; no clear D. The V and J ends lost 0 bases and 0 bases respectively, with 6 bases between them. The CDR3 consists of 14 residues. Germline values: CDR1 SGDLS, CDR2 YYNGEE. The CDR3 reads CASSVGPNQETQYF. CDR3 nucleotides: TGTGCCAGCAGCGTAGGGCCAAACCAAGAGACCCAGTACTTC.

V and J are TRBV30 and TRBJ1-2; TRBD1 matches 8 bases. CDR1 and CDR2 (germline): GTSNPN, SVGIG (reference sequence). CDR3 length: 14 amino acids. J lost 8 bases, V lost 3 bases, and 11 bases had no gene match. In DNA form, the CDR3 reads TGTGCCTGGAGCCGCCCAGGGGGCACTACCGGCTACACCTTC. Protein: CAWSRPGGTTGYTF.

The chain carries TRBV5-4 and TRBJ1-2; D is possibly TRBD1 (6 bases). The CDR3 contains 13 residues. The V end lost 1 base, the J end lost 7 bases, and 11 bases lay between the germline ends. Germline V CDR1 and CDR2: SGHNT, YYREEE (reference sequence). CDR3 bases: TGTGCCAGCAGCTTGTCAGGGGAATTTGGCTACACCTTC. This codes for CASSLSGEFGYTF. Full variable domain (rest looked up from reference TRBV5-4 and TRBJ1-2): ETGVTQSPTHLIKTRGQQVTLRCSSQSGHNTVSWYQQALGQGPQFIFQYYREEENGRGNFPPRFSGLQFPNYSSELNVNALELDDSALYLCASSLSGEFGYTFGSGTRLTVV.

The gene calls are TRBV20-1 and TRBJ1-2; D is unclear. The length of the CDR3 is 15 residues. Trimming took off 0 bases at V and 8 bases at J, with 19 bases between the two ends. Germline V lookup: CDR1 DFQATT, CDR2 SNEGSKA (reference sequence). As DNA, the CDR3 is TGCAGTGCTAGAGATGTGAAGGGCCCAGTCTACGGCTACACCTTC. Encoded protein: CSARDVKGPVYGYTF.

The chain carries TRBV20-1 and TRBJ2-1; 10 positions match TRBD2. The junction had 11 bases not matched to a gene; V was cut back by 0 bases and J by 9 bases. Germline V gives CDR1 DFQATT, CDR2 SNEGSKA (reference sequence). This CDR3 is built from 16 residues. CDR3 in amino acids: CSARDMQRGGVGEQFF. The CDR3 DNA reads TGCAGTGCTAGAGATATGCAGCGGGGGGGCGTGGGTGAGCAGTTCTTC.

This chain joins TRBV5-1 and TRBJ1-3, with D hard to call. The CDR3 is 15 amino acids. Between the trimmed V and J ends, which lost 0 bases and 4 bases, there was a span of 11 bases. Germline V gene data show CDR1 as SGHRS and CDR2 as YFSETQ. CDR3 DNA sequence: TGCGCCAGCAGCTTGGCCCAGACCTCCGGAAACACCATATATTTT. The encoded protein is CASSLAQTSGNTIYF. The full variable domain, with the rest looked up from reference TRBV5-1 and TRBJ1-3, is KAGVTQTPRYLIKTRGQQVTLSCSPISGHRSVSWYQQTPGQGLQFLFEYFSETQRNKGNFPGRFSGRQFSNSRSEMNVSTLELGDSALYLCASSLAQTSGNTIYFGEGSWLTVV.

J is TRBJ2-7 and V is TRBV28, with D unclear. The CDR3 runs 11 residues. CDR1 and CDR2 from the germline V gene are MDHEN and SYDVKM. V shed 2 bases and J shed 3 bases, with 2 bases lying between them. DNA of the CDR3: TGTGCCAGCAGTTTAAACTACGAGCAGTACTTC. Its protein product is CASSLNYEQYF.

The chain joins TRBV6-5 to TRBJ1-2; D might be TRBD1 (6 bases). CDR3 size: 16 residues. Trimming stripped 2 bases from V and 8 bases from J, with 21 bases between. Germline CDR1 MNHEY, CDR2 SVGAGI. The CDR3 loop reads CASSYRTDRQRGGYTF. As DNA, the CDR3 is TGTGCCAGCAGTTACCGTACAGACAGGCAACGAGGGGGCTACACCTTC.

The J gene is TRBJ2-7, the V gene TRBV7-6, with TRBD1 identical over 7 bases. Germline-derived CDR1 and CDR2 are SGHVS and FNYEAQ. Trimming removed 7 bases from V and 3 bases from J; junction bases left unmatched: 15. The CDR3 is made up of 16 amino acids. CDR3 in DNA: TGTGCCAGCACCGACCCCGCCAGGGGACAGCACTACGAGCAGTACTTC. Translating it yields CASTDPARGQHYEQYF.

This chain uses TRBV18 with TRBJ2-2; 7 bases line up with TRBD1. From germline, CDR1 is KGHSH and CDR2 LQKENI. The V gene end was trimmed by 9 bases and the J gene end by 3 bases; junction bases not matched to a gene: 7. The CDR3 extends over 14 amino acids. In nucleotides, the CDR3 is TGTGCCAGTCAAGGGACAGAATACACCGGGGAGCTGTTTTTT. Protein sequence: CASQGTEYTGELFF.

The J gene is TRBJ2-3, the V gene TRBV7-9, with D maybe TRBD1 (6 bases). Trimming cost V 6 bases and J 0 bases, with 10 bases left between them. The germline gives CDR1 SEHNR, CDR2 FQNEAQ (reference sequence). The CDR3 totals 14 residues. The chain's CDR3 is CASSFDRSTDTQYF. CDR3 DNA sequence: TGTGCCAGCAGTTTCGACAGGAGCACAGATACGCAGTATTTT.

This clonotype was seen a few times. The chain links TRBV7-2 to TRBJ2-5, with 7 positions matching TRBD1. The CDR3 loop spans 14 amino acids. CDR1 SGHTA and CDR2 FQGNSA come from the germline V gene. After removal of 5 bases from V and 2 bases from J, the junction contained 5 bases not matched to a gene. The CDR3 is CASSTWTGQETQYF. The CDR3 nucleotides read TGTGCCAGCAGCACCTGGACAGGACAAGAGACCCAGTACTTC.

This clonotype was seen only a few times. J is TRBJ2-1 and V is TRBV6-2 or TRBV6-3; TRBD2 matches 7 bases. The J segment lost 2 bases and the V segment lost 6 bases, leaving 4 bases of the junction unmatched. The CDR3 covers 14 residues. The germline gives CDR1 MNHEY, CDR2 SVGEGT. The chain's CDR3 is CASRAAGTYNEQFF. The CDR3 DNA sequence: TGTGCCAGCAGGGCAGCGGGGACCTACAATGAGCAGTTCTTC.

This clonotype was counted only a few times. V gene TRBV6-5 combines with J gene TRBJ2-3; 13 nucleotides match TRBD2. CDR1 MNHEY and CDR2 SVGAGI come from the germline V gene. The CDR3 is made up of 18 amino acids. V trimming: 2 bases; J trimming: 3 bases; junction bases outside the gene matches: 8. For the CDR3, the DNA is TGTGCCAGCAGTTACGCCCGGACTAGCGGGGGTGGAACAGATACGCAGTATTTT. Translated: CASSYARTSGGGTDTQYF.

This chain connects TRBV11-3 to TRBJ2-1; D possibly matches TRBD1 or TRBD2 (6 bases each). This CDR3 region has 16 residues. V lost 3 bases and J lost 0, with 12 bases in between. Germline V lookup: CDR1 SGHNT, CDR2 YENEEA. CDR3 DNA sequence: TGTGCCAGCAGCTTGACCGGGGGCATCTCCTACAATGAGCAGTTCTTC. Its protein product is CASSLTGGISYNEQFF.

The V and J genes are TRBV5-1 and TRBJ2-7; weak D call: TRBD2 (5 bases). The CDR3 is made up of 12 amino acids. Germline values: CDR1 SGHRS, CDR2 YFSETQ. The V and J ends lost 4 bases and 3 bases respectively, with 8 bases between them. CDR3 nucleotides: TGCGCCAGCAGCGGCGGACTCTACGAGCAGTACTTC. The encoded protein is CASSGGLYEQYF.

Only a few counts were recorded for this clonotype. The chain has TRBV24-1 and TRBJ2-1; a weak D match, TRBD2 (6 bases). Germline-derived CDR1 and CDR2 are KGHDR and SFDVKD. Trimming removed 4 bases at V and 5 bases at J, with 11 bases between. This CDR3 region has 14 residues. Written as DNA, the CDR3 is TGTGCCACCAGTGACCCTGGGACTCACAATGAGCAGTTCTTC. It codes for CATSDPGTHNEQFF.